This T cell receptor beta chain was profiled in a study of vaccination effects on CD4 cells after COVID-19. General study results and limits: Healthy vaccinees showed cross-reactivity with common cold coronaviruses in only 1 of 255 vaccine-induced clones.

Assay: immunoSEQ multiplex PCR; the TCRdb copy retains only in-frame clones and omits some. The data show 77,000 or so clones, 78% seen once. The CDR3 extends over 15 amino acids. Germline trimming cut 3 bases from V and 4 bases from J; bases unmatched to any gene: 7. Germline lookup yields CDR1 DFQATT and CDR2 SNEGSKA (reference sequence). Antigen-specific CD4+ T cells were expanded with viral peptide pools in the ViraFEST assay before sequencing. On roughly day 10 of culture, CD4+ T cells were separated out. People in the vaccine group had not been infected with SARS-CoV-2 before, and their nucleocapsid antibodies were negative. IL-2 medium was substituted for half the medium on days 3 and 7. In regard to this clone: Its antigen is still unknown.

This TCR derives from a human donor who received a COVID-19 vaccine. The genes are TRBV20-1 and TRBJ2-5; the match to TRBD2 covers 11 bases. The specimen comprised CD4+ T cells from PBMCs cultured with SARS-CoV-2 spike peptides, sampled before COVID-19 vaccination. The DNA for the CDR3 is TGCAGTGCTAGTAGCACTAGCGGGGGCTCAGAGACCCAGTACTTC. Amino acid sequence: CSASSTSGGSETQYF.